The T cell receptor (beta chain) under discussion was sequenced for a study of T cell responses to AZD1222 COVID-19 vaccine (dated by TCRdb to about 2021). Regarding the study in general: AZD1222 recipients with second doses at about 4 weeks or about 12 weeks were pooled, because spike-specific TCR depth and breadth did not differ between schedules. A total of over 230 trial participants underwent TCR sequencing, of whom 207 received two doses of AZD1222 and about 25 received two doses of the MenACWY control vaccine. Trial participants were enrolled by age into 18-55, 56-69 and 70-plus year subgroups, with roughly 150, 30 and 60 TCR-sequenced participants respectively.

The CDR3 regions of human TCRbeta chains were analyzed by immunosequencing. Per the original workflow: TCRs in the repertoires were matched against a reference library of SARS-CoV-2-specific TCRs that had been generated with the MIRA antigen-specificity platform. Breadth was defined as the fraction of unique TCRs that were SARS-CoV-2-associated, and depth was defined as the fraction of total T cells that were SARS-CoV-2-associated. Using the MIRA data, every spike-specific TCR was mapped to the spike region that the TCR reacted to and assigned to either a CD4 or a CD8 class. Log10-transformed breadth and depth values were compared by one-way ANOVA with Sidak's multiple comparisons tests. TCRdb holds this immuneACCESS table with in-frame rearrangements only. Some clones are missing; in checked studies, unresolved V genes explain under half, and the rest has no known cause. From that table come the V and J calls and clone size; the DNA was used to work out D and trimming. Within this sample are about 110,000 clones, with 70% to 90% of them counted one time only. The ten largest clones take up under 20% of the sample.

Spanning cysteine to phenylalanine, the CDR3 consists of 15 amino acids. CDR3 DNA only is kept here, 45 bases in frame from base 1. Unmatched junction bases come to 7, with V trimmed by 6 bases and J by 1 base. CDR1 and CDR2, looked up from the germline V gene, are SNHLY and FYNNEI. Note on this clone: This clone's antigen is unknown. No much larger clone exists at a distance of one base, and base qualities are not known.

The sample's time point label, in plain terms: baseline before first vaccination. The vaccinee samples were drawn from two UK trials, COV001 and COV002, one of which was a single-blind randomized controlled phase 2/3 trial testing AZD1222 (ChAdOx1 nCoV-19) in healthy adults. For TCRbeta chain sequencing, PBMC samples were collected from trial participants at day 0 and at day 28 after the second dose. What the authors observed across the whole study: After two AZD1222 doses, both the breadth and the depth of spike-specific TCRs were significantly higher than at day 0 and than in MenACWY recipients. Epitopes outside the regions mutated in the B.1.351 and B.1.1.7 variants were reportedly recognized by nearly half of the unique spike-specific TCRs. Because no day 14 peak-response samples were available, repertoires were characterized only after the peak T cell response. In the small 56-69-year group, the increase in depth fell short of significance, most likely because of low power. Participants were mostly white British, with more females than males. The authors suggested clonal diversity may have been underestimated. Only 5 to 7 AZD1222 recipients were SARS-CoV-2 seropositive at baseline, limiting conclusions about previously exposed vaccinees. The vaccine-associated CD4 TCRs covered the entire spike protein, and the dominant responses fell in regions 160-218 and 743-854.

Recombination connected TRBV2 to TRBJ1-1; TRBD1 matches 8 bases in the middle. Sample: peripheral blood, taken on day 0 of AZD1222 vaccination. The clonotype comes from an adult in good health. CDR3 sequence: CASRDRTGTNTEAFF. The base sequence is TGTGCCAGCAGGGATCGGACAGGGACGAACACTGAAGCTTTCTTT.